This TCR beta chain stems from a study of spatial heterogeneity in lung cancer. Time point described: sample taken at primary tumor resection. In each case, whole RNA from tumor, nontumor lung or frozen PBMC was sequenced unsorted. TCRdb reprocessed the 5' RACE reads via MiXCR and lists one record per CDR3 protein. The top ten hold 6.8% of the sample, which has some 80,000 distinct CDR3 sequences, around 7.8% seen once. In its sample, this clonotype was seen a few times. This CDR3 comprises 16 residues. Germline CDR1 and CDR2: LNHNV and YYDKDF (reference sequence). Unmatched junction bases numbered 12, after V lost 5 bases and J lost 7 bases.

The receptor was isolated from a male donor with early-stage non-small cell lung cancer. Sequenced material: PBMCs, taken at surgery. The chain employs TRBV15 and TRBJ2-1; 9 positions match TRBD2. The CDR3 DNA is TGTGCCACCAGCGAAGGCCGTAGCGGGAGTAGGAATGAGCAGTTCTTC. It is translated as CATSEGRSGSRNEQFF.